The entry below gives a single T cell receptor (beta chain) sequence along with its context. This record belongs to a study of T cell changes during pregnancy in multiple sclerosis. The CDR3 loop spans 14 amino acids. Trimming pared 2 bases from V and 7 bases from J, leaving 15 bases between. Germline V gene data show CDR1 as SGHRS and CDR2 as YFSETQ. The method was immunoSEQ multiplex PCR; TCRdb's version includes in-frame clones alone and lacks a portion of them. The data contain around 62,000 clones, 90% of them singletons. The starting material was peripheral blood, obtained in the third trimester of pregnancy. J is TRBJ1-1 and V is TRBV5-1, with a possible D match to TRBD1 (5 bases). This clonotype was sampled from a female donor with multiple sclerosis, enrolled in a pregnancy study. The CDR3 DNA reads TGCGCCAGCAGCTTTTCCGGGACTGACCGTGAAGCTTTCTTT. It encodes CASSFSGTDREAFF.